These 22 T cell receptor beta chains share one sample of origin, sequenced in a study of T cells in Graves' hyperthyroidism and ophthalmopathy. Amplification targeted TCR beta CDR3 regions from RNA transcripts. HTBI primers were the set used in a first-round RT-PCR of the TCR CDR3. TCRdb re-analysed the multiplex PCR reads in MiXCR, keeping a single row per CDR3 protein. The repertoire includes approximately 530,000 distinct CDR3 sequences, around 20% of them detected once, and 47% sits in the top ten. Sequencing was done on a sample of blood. The receptors shown here come from a man aged 35 to 55 with Graves' ophthalmopathy.

The genes are TRBV11-3 and TRBJ2-3; tentatively, D is TRBD2 (5 bases). Trimming took 1 base from V and 7 from J, leaving 18 bases between them. Germline CDR1 and CDR2: SGHNT and YENEEA. The CDR3 extends over 16 amino acids. This chain's CDR3 is CASSLGGPGTEYTQYF. As DNA, the CDR3 is TGTGCCAGCAGCTTAGGGGGTCCGGGAACAGAATATACGCAGTATTTT.

This clonotype was observed at least ten times. This chain joins TRBV2 and TRBJ2-1; D gene ambiguous. The CDR3 has 13 amino acids. V was shortened by 4 bases and J by 5 bases, with 9 bases between the two germline ends. Germline V gene sequence: CDR1 SNHLY, CDR2 FYNNEI. The CDR3, as DNA: TGTGCCAGCAGTGGTGGGTTCCACAATGAGCAGTTCTTC. It encodes CASSGGFHNEQFF. The full variable domain, completed using reference TRBV2 and TRBJ2-1, is EPEVTQTPSHQVTQMGQEVILRCVPISNHLYFYWYRQILGQKVEFLVSFYNNEISEKSEIFDDQFSVERPDGSNFTLKIRSTKLEDSAMYFCASSGGFHNEQFFGPGTRLTVL.

The V call is TRBV4-3, the J call TRBJ2-3, with TRBD2 matching over 7 bases. The CDR3 covers 16 residues. V gave up 3 bases and J gave up 1 base; unmatched junction bases: 7. The germline gives CDR1 LGHNA, CDR2 YSLEER. CDR3 loop: CASSQYRGRGTDTQYF. The CDR3 nucleotides read TGCGCCAGCAGCCAGTACCGCGGGAGAGGCACAGATACGCAGTATTTT.

There are many counts of this clonotype. CDR3 region: CASSGTSGSSYEQYF. In nucleotides, the CDR3 is TGTGCCAGCAGTGGGACTAGCGGGAGTAGCTACGAGCAGTACTTC. V and J are TRBV27 and TRBJ2-7, with 14 bases aligning to TRBD2. Germline trimming cut 5 bases from V and 3 bases from J; bases unmatched to any gene: 3. The CDR3 consists of 15 residues. CDR1 is MNHEY and CDR2 is SMNVEV in the germline V gene (reference sequence).

This clonotype came up many times. J is TRBJ1-2 and V is TRBV2, with no clear D. With 7 bases removed from V and 0 bases from J, the gap between germline ends came to 12 bases. The germline V gene has CDR1 SNHLY and CDR2 FYNNEI. The CDR3 contains 14 residues. The CDR3 loop reads CASKEASTNYGYTF. As DNA, the CDR3 is TGTGCCAGCAAGGAGGCGTCCACTAACTATGGCTACACCTTC.

The sample holds a few counts of this clonotype. V gene TRBV12-3 or TRBV12-4 combines with J gene TRBJ2-2; D remains unclear. CDR3 length equals 16 residues. The V and J ends lost 1 base and 4 bases respectively, with 13 bases between them. CDR3 in DNA: TGTGCCAGCAGTTTAGGTCCCGGGCTGCTCACCGGGGAGCTGTTTTTT. Translating it yields CASSLGPGLLTGELFF.

The chain links TRBV20-1 to TRBJ2-7, with D perhaps matching TRBD1 (6 bases). Trimming stripped 0 bases from V and 3 bases from J, with 12 bases between. Looked up from germline, CDR1 is DFQATT and CDR2 is SNEGSKA (reference sequence). This CDR3 is built from 14 residues. Here the CDR3 DNA reads TGCAGTGCTAGAGATGGGGCAGGGGTCTACGAGCAGTACTTC. Protein: CSARDGAGVYEQYF.

This clonotype was found many times. The chain uses TRBV6-1 and TRBJ2-7, with 7 bases aligning to TRBD1. The germline V gene has CDR1 MNHNS and CDR2 SASEGT. J gave up 3 bases and V 5 bases, and 7 bases lay outside the gene matches. The CDR3 sequence is 14 residues long. Here the CDR3 reads CASSLGTAGYEQYF. As DNA, the CDR3 is TGTGCCAGCAGTTTAGGGACAGCAGGCTACGAGCAGTACTTC.

This clonotype was found many times. V usage is TRBV7-3 and J usage is TRBJ2-3, with 9 bases identical to TRBD2. Germline values: CDR1 SGHTA, CDR2 FQGTGA. Trimming cost V 5 bases and J 4 bases; bases outside gene matches: 4. There are 14 residues in the CDR3. The chain's CDR3 is CASSKGLAPDTQYF. In nucleotides, the CDR3 is TGTGCCAGCAGCAAGGGACTAGCCCCAGATACGCAGTATTTT. Full variable domain (rest looked up from reference TRBV7-3 and TRBJ2-3): GAGVSQTPSNKVTEKGKYVELRCDPISGHTALYWYRQSLGQGPEFLIYFQGTGAADDSGLPNDRFFAVRPEGSVSTLKIQRTERGDSAVYLCASSKGLAPDTQYFGPGTRLTVL.

This clonotype was recorded a few times. The chain joins TRBV6-1 to TRBJ2-1, with TRBD2 matching 9 bases. This CDR3 region has 14 residues. J was trimmed by 9 bases and V by 7 bases; bases with no gene match: 10. The V gene's germline CDR1 is MNHNS and CDR2 SASEGT. The chain's CDR3 is CASTPGRGGFEQFF. CDR3 nucleotide sequence: TGTGCCAGCACCCCGGGGCGGGGGGGCTTTGAGCAGTTCTTC.

This clonotype was detected ten times or more. The V call is TRBV12-3 or TRBV12-4, the J call TRBJ2-3, with TRBD1 identical over 10 bases. This CDR3 spans 16 amino acids. Losses at the gene ends were 6 bases for V and 5 bases for J; bases not matched to a gene: 11. The CDR3: CASRPLDRGRVDTQYF. As DNA, the CDR3 is TGTGCCAGCAGACCCCTCGACAGGGGGCGCGTAGATACGCAGTATTTT.

This clonotype has ten or more counts. The rearrangement links TRBV5-1 to TRBJ2-3; D gene uncertain. Per the germline V gene, CDR1 is SGHRS and CDR2 is YFSETQ. Trimming cost V 0 bases and J 2 bases, with 13 bases left between them. The CDR3 runs to 16 residues. CDR3 region: CASSLEWGFYTDTQYF. The CDR3, as DNA: TGCGCCAGCAGCTTGGAGTGGGGATTTTACACAGATACGCAGTATTTT.

This clonotype was picked up many times. The J gene is TRBJ2-3, the V gene TRBV10-3, with 10 nucleotides matching TRBD2. The CDR3 has 14 residues. The V gene's germline CDR1 is ENHRY and CDR2 SYGVKD. V trimming: 6 bases; J trimming: 1 base; junction bases outside the gene matches: 1. The CDR3 DNA follows: TGTGCCATCAGCCTAGCGGGGGGCACAGATACGCAGTATTTT. Its translation: CAISLAGGTDTQYF.

The rearrangement links TRBV11-2 to TRBJ2-4, with D possibly being TRBD1 or TRBD2 (6 bases each). Trimming shortened V by 6 bases and J by 3 bases, and 21 bases separated the two germline ends. Germline V gene data show CDR1 as SGHAT and CDR2 as FQNNGV. CDR3 length equals 17 residues. The CDR3 here is CASSVGGIADSKNIQYF. The CDR3 coding sequence is TGTGCCAGCAGTGTAGGGGGGATAGCGGATAGCAAAAACATTCAGTACTTC.

There are a few counts of this clonotype. The rearrangement joins TRBV13 to TRBJ2-5; D might be TRBD2 (6 bases). The CDR3 totals 14 residues. V was clipped by 6 bases and J by 1 base, with 12 bases between them. CDR1 PRHDT and CDR2 FYEKMQ come from the germline V gene (reference sequence). The chain's CDR3 is CASSSTSSQETQYF. CDR3 nucleotide sequence: TGTGCCAGCAGTTCAACTAGCAGCCAAGAGACCCAGTACTTC.

In DNA, the CDR3 is TGTGCCAGCAACGGACTAGCGGGGGGCAGTCAGCCCCAGCATTTT. Its protein is CASNGLAGGSQPQHF. This rearrangement joins TRBV2 to TRBJ1-5, with D perhaps TRBD1 (6 bases). V lost 7 bases and J lost 6, with 19 bases in between. The CDR3 loop spans 15 amino acids. From germline, CDR1 is SNHLY and CDR2 FYNNEI.

The chain couples TRBV7-2 to TRBJ2-3; TRBD2 matches at 8 bases. Per germline, CDR1 SGHTA and CDR2 FQGNSA. This CDR3 comprises 16 residues. Trimming took 5 bases from V and 2 from J; bases not matched to a gene: 9. The CDR3 DNA reads TGTGCCAGCAGCGAAGAGGCTAGCGGGTTCACAGATACGCAGTATTTT. It translates to CASSEEASGFTDTQYF.

This clonotype was observed a few times. The chain is built from TRBV19 and TRBJ2-3; D is tentatively TRBD1 or TRBD2 (6 bases each). Trimming pared 8 bases from V and 1 base from J, leaving 13 bases between. Germline assignment: CDR1 LNHDA and CDR2 SQIVND (reference sequence). The CDR3 covers 14 residues. The CDR3 here is CASDTGARTDTQYF. CDR3 nucleotides: TGTGCCAGTGACACGGGGGCCCGCACAGATACGCAGTATTTT.

As for this clonotype: The germline gene is not matched at one end of the junction; a read error may be the cause. CDR3 bases: TGTGCCGGCAGTCCCCCCCTCAATGAGCAGTTCTTC. Its translation is CAGSPPLNEQFF. V usage is TRBV6-2 or TRBV6-3 and J usage is TRBJ2-1; D remains ambiguous. Germline V lookup: CDR1 MNHEY, CDR2 SVGEGT. The CDR3 runs 12 residues.

Ten or more counts support this clonotype. CDR3 in DNA: TGTGCCAGCAGCCACAGGGAAACTGAAGCTTTCTTT. Its protein is CASSHRETEAFF. This sequence joins TRBV3-1 and TRBJ1-1; a weak D match, TRBD1 (5 bases). Germline V gene sequence: CDR1 LGHDT, CDR2 YNNKEL (reference sequence). Trimming cost V 3 bases and J 5 bases, with 7 bases left between them. This CDR3 has 12 residues.

This clonotype showed up many times. The chain couples TRBV3-1 to TRBJ2-1; weak D call: TRBD1 (6 bases). The CDR3 spans 15 residues. The germline CDR1 and CDR2 sequences are LGHDT and YNNKEL (reference sequence). Between the trimmed V and J ends, which lost 5 bases and 5 bases, there was a span of 16 bases. Here the CDR3 DNA reads TGTGCCAGCAGCGCTACTAGTCCAGGGGACAATGAGCAGTTCTTC. It is translated as CASSATSPGDNEQFF.

This clonotype was seen a few times. The rearrangement links TRBV30 to TRBJ1-3; D is possibly TRBD1 (6 bases). Deletions cut 3 bases from V and 0 bases from J, with 9 bases between. Germline CDR1 GTSNPN, CDR2 SVGIG (reference sequence). The CDR3 is 14 residues long. This chain's CDR3 is CAWRPTGSGNTIYF. The CDR3 DNA sequence: TGTGCCTGGAGACCGACAGGCTCTGGAAACACCATATATTTT. The full variable domain, in which reference TRBV30 and TRBJ1-3 provide the parts outside the CDR3, is SQTIHQWPATLVQPVGSPLSLECTVEGTSNPNLYWYRQAAGRGLQLLFYSVGIGQISSEVPQNLSASRPQDRQFILSSKKLLLSDSGFYLCAWRPTGSGNTIYFGEGSWLTVV.